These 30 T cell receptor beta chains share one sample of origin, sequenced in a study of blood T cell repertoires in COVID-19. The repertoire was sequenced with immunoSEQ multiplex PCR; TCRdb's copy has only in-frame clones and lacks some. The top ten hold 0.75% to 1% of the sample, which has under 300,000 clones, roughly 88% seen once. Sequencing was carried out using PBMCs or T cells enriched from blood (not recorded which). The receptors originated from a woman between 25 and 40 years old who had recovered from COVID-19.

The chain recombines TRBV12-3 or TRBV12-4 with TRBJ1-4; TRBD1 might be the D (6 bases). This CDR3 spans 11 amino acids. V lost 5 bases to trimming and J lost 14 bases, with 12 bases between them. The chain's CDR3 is CASSPGQSLFF. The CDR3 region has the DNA TGTGCCAGCAGTCCGGGACAAAGTCTGTTTTTT.

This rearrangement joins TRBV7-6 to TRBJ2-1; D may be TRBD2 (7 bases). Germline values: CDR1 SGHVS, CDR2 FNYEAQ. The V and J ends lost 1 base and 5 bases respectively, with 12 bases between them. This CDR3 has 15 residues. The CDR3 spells CASSLGGGRNNEQFF. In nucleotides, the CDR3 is TGTGCCAGCAGCTTAGGGGGGGGCCGCAACAATGAGCAGTTCTTC.

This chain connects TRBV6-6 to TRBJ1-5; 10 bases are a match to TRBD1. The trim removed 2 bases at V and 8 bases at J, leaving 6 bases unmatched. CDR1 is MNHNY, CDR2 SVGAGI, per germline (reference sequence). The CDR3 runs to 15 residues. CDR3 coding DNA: TGTGCCAGCAGTTACACCGGGACAGGGGAGAAGCCCCAGCATTTT. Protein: CASSYTGTGEKPQHF.

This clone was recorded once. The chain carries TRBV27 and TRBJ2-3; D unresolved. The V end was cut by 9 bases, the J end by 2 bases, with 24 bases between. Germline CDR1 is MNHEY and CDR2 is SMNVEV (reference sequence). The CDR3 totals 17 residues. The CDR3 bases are TGTGCCAGTCAGCTTATCGTCAGCGAGTCTTACACAGATACGCAGTATTTT. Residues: CASQLIVSESYTDTQYF.

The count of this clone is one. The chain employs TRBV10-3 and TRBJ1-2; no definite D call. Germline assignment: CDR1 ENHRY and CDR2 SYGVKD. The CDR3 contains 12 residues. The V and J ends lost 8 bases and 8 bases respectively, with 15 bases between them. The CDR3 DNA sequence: TGTGCCATCTCGGCAGACCAGGCGGGCTACACCTTC. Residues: CAISADQAGYTF.

The CDR3 sequence is CASSGTGTPFYMNTEAFF. DNA of the CDR3: TGTGCCAGTAGTGGGACAGGGACCCCTTTCTACATGAACACTGAAGCTTTCTTT. This chain joins TRBV19 and TRBJ1-1; 9 bases map to TRBD1. The V gene's germline CDR1 is LNHDA and CDR2 SQIVND (reference sequence). This CDR3 region has 18 residues. Trimming at V came to 5 bases and at J to 0 bases, leaving 13 bases not matched to a gene.

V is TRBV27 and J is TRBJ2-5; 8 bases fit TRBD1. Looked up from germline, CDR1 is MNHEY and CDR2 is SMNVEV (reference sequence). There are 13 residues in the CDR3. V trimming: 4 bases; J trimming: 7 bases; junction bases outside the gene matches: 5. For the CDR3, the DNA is TGTGCCAGCAGTTCCCGGACAGGGTTGACCCAGTACTTC. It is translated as CASSSRTGLTQYF.

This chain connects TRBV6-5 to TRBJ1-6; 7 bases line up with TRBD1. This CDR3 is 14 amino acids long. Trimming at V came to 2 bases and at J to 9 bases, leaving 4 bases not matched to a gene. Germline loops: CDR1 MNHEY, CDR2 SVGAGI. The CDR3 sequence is CASSYAGTASPLHF. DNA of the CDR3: TGTGCCAGCAGTTACGCCGGGACAGCTTCACCCCTCCACTTT.

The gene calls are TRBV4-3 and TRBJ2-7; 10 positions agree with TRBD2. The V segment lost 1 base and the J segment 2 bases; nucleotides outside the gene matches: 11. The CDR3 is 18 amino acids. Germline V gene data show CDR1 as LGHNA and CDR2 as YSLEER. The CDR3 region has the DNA TGCGCCAGCAGCCAAGTTCGGACTAGCGGAGCCGGACCCTACGAGCAGTACTTC. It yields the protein CASSQVRTSGAGPYEQYF.

Here the CDR3 reads CASSEWDRGLYNEQFF. CDR3 coding DNA: TGCGCCAGCAGTGAGTGGGACAGGGGGCTCTACAATGAGCAGTTCTTC. V gene TRBV10-1 combines with J gene TRBJ2-1; 12 positions match TRBD1. The CDR3 runs to 16 residues. The junction had 1 base not matched to a gene; V was cut back by 1 base and J by 3 bases. Germline V gene sequence: CDR1 WNHNN, CDR2 SYGVQD (reference sequence).

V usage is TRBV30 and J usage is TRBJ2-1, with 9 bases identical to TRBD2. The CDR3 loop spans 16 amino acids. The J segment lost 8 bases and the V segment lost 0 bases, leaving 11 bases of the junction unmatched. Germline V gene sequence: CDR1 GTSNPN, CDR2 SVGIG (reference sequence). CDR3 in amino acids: CAWSVSLAGYPHEQFF. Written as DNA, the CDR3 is TGTGCCTGGAGTGTATCCCTAGCGGGATACCCCCATGAGCAGTTCTTC.

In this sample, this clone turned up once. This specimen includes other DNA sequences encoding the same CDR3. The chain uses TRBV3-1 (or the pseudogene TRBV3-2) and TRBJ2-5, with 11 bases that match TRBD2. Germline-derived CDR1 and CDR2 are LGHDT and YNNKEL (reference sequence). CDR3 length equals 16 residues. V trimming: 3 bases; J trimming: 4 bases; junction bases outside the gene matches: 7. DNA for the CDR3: TGTGCCAGCAGCCAGGGGCTAGCGGGGGGAGGAGAGACCCAGTACTTC. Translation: CASSQGLAGGGETQYF.

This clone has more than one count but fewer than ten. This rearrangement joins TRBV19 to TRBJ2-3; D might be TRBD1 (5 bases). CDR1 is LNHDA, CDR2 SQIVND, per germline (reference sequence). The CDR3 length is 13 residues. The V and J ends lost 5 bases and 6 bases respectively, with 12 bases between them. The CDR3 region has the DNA TGTGCCAGTAGTTATGGGGCCGCGGATACGCAGTATTTT. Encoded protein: CASSYGAADTQYF.

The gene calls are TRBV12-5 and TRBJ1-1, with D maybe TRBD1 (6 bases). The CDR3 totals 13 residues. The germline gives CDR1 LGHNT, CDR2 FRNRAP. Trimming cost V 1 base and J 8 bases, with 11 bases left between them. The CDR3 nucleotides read TGTGCTAGTGGTTTGGACACAGGGTTCGAAGCTTTCTTT. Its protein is CASGLDTGFEAFF. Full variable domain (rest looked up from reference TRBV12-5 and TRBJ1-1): DARVTQTPRHKVTEMGQEVTMRCQPILGHNTVFWYRQTMMQGLELLAYFRNRAPLDDSGMPKDRFSAEMPDATLATLKIQPSEPRDSAVYFCASGLDTGFEAFFGQGTRLTVV.

This CDR3 is CASSLGTSGYGYTF. The DNA for the CDR3 is TGTGCCAGCAGCTTAGGGACTTCAGGGTATGGCTACACCTTC. The rearrangement links TRBV6-2 or TRBV6-3 to TRBJ1-2, with D tentatively TRBD1 (5 bases). The CDR3 has 14 residues. V was clipped by 6 bases and J by 5 bases, with 16 bases between them. Germline assignment: CDR1 MNHEY and CDR2 SVGEGT.

CDR3 coding DNA: TGCGCCAGCAGCATACAGGGGGCGAGCCCTAATGAAAAACTGTTTTTT. It encodes CASSIQGASPNEKLFF. The chain is built from TRBV5-1 and TRBJ1-4; TRBD1 matches at 9 bases. The CDR3 is 16 amino acids. The trim removed 4 bases at V and 3 bases at J, leaving 7 bases unmatched. CDR1 is SGHRS and CDR2 is YFSETQ in the germline V gene.

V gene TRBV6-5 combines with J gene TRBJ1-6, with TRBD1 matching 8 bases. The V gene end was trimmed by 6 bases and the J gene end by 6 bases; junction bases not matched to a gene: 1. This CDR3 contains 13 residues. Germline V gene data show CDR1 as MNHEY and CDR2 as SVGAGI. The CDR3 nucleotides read TGTGCCAGCAGGGGACAGGTTAATTCACCCCTCCACTTT. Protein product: CASRGQVNSPLHF.

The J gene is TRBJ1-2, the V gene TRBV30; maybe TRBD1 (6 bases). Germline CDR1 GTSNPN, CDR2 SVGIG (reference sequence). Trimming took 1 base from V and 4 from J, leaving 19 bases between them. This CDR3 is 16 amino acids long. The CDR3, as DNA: TGTGCCTGGAGTGGGGGTACTACAGGGAGGGTCTATGGCTACACCTTC. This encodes CAWSGGTTGRVYGYTF.

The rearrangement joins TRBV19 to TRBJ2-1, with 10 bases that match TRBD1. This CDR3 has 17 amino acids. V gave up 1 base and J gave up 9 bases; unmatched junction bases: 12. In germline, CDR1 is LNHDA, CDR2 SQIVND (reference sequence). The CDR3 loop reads CASSIVVGTGAGGEQFF. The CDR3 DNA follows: TGTGCCAGTAGTATAGTGGTGGGGACAGGGGCGGGTGGTGAGCAGTTCTTC.

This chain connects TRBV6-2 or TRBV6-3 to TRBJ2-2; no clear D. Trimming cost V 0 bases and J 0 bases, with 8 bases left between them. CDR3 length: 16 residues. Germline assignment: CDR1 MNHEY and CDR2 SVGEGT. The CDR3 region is CASSYSSQSNTGELFF. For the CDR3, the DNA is TGTGCCAGCAGTTACTCGAGCCAATCGAACACCGGGGAGCTGTTTTTT.

CDR3 sequence: CASSLFYAGNTEAFF. DNA of the CDR3: TGCGCCAGCAGCCTTTTCTATGCGGGGAACACTGAAGCTTTCTTT. The chain carries TRBV4-1 and TRBJ1-1; D uncertain. Germline CDR1 is MGHRA and CDR2 is YSYEKL. Trimming cost V 4 bases and J 1 base, with 13 bases left between them. The CDR3 contains 15 residues.

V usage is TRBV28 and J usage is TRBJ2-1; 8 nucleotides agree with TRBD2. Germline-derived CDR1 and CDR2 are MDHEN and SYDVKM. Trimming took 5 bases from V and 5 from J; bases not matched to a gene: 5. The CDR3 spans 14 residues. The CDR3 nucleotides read TGTGCCAGCAGTCAGCGGGGGCCCAACAATGAGCAGTTCTTC. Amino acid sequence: CASSQRGPNNEQFF.

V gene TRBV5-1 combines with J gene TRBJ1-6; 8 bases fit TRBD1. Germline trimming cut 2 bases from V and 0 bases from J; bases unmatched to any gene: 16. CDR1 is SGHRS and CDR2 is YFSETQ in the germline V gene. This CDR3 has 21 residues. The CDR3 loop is CASSLSPSGGAWSSYNSPLHF. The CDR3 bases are TGCGCCAGCAGCTTATCTCCATCAGGGGGCGCCTGGAGCTCCTATAATTCACCCCTCCACTTT.

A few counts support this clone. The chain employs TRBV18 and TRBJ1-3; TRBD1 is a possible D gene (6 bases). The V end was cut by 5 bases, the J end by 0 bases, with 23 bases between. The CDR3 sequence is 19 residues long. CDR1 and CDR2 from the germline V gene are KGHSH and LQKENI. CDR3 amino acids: CASSSGRGRFPSSGNTIYF. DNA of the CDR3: TGTGCCAGCTCATCTGGCAGGGGCCGCTTCCCTAGCTCTGGAAACACCATATATTTT.

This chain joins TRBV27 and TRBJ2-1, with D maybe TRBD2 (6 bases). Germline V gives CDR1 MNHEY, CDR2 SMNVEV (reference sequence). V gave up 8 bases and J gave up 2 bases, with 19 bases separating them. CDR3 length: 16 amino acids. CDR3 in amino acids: CASSLTGVGTYNEQFF. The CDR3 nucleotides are TGTGCCAGCTCTTTAACGGGAGTAGGCACCTACAATGAGCAGTTCTTC.

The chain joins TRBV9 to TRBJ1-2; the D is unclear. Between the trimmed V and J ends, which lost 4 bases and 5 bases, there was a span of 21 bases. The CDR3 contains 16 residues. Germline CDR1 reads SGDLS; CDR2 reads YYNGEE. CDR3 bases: TGTGCCAGCAGCCTAGGCGTTTTAGGAGGGTATTATGGCTACACCTTC. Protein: CASSLGVLGGYYGYTF.

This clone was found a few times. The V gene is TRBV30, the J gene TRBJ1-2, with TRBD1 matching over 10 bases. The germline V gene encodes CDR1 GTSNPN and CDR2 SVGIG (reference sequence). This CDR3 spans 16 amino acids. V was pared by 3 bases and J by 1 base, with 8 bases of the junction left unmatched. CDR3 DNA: TGTGCCTGGAGCCCCACGGGACAGGGGTTTAACTATGGCTACACCTTC. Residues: CAWSPTGQGFNYGYTF.

In nucleotides, the CDR3 is TGTGCCAGCAGCTCGACAGAAAACACTGAAGCTTTCTTT. This codes for CASSSTENTEAFF. The chain carries TRBV7-6 and TRBJ1-1; D might be TRBD1 (5 bases). Germline CDR1 and CDR2: SGHVS and FNYEAQ. Trimming stripped 4 bases from V and 2 bases from J, with 8 bases between. The CDR3 is made up of 13 amino acids. The full variable domain, with the rest looked up from reference TRBV7-6 and TRBJ1-1, is GAGVSQSPRYKVTKRGQDVALRCDPISGHVSLYWYRQALGQGPEFLTYFNYEAQQDKSGLPNDRFSAERPEGSISTLTIQRTEQRDSAMYRCASSSTENTEAFFGQGTRLTVV.

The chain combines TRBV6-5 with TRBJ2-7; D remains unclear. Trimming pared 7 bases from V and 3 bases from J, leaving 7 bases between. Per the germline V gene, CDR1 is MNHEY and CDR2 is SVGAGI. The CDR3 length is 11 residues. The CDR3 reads CASKAGYEQYF. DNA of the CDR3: TGTGCCAGCAAGGCAGGCTACGAGCAGTACTTC.

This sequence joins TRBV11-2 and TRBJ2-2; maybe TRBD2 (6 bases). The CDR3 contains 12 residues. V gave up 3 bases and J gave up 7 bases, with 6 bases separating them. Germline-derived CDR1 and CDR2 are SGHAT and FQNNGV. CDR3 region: CASSFSGGELFF. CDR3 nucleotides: TGTGCCAGCAGCTTTAGCGGCGGGGAGCTGTTTTTT.